This T cell receptor beta chain was sequenced in a study of CD8 T cells in Susac syndrome. The RNA input was roughly 0.45 to 1 ug, and it was reverse transcribed with random hexamers. Amplification of TCR beta CDR3 by immunoSEQ multiplex PCR spanned 54 Vbeta and 13 Jbeta. TCRdb analysed the immunoSEQ multiplex PCR reads with MiXCR anew, one entry per CDR3 protein. The sample includes some 170,000 distinct CDR3 sequences, about 95% seen only once; the top ten take about 0.1%. Deletions cut 1 base from V and 8 bases from J, with 13 bases between. Germline assignment: CDR1 SGHDT and CDR2 YYEEEE. The CDR3 covers 14 residues.

The sample taken for sequencing was CD4+ T cells from PBMCs. The TCR comes from a human donor in good health. J is TRBJ2-1 and V is TRBV5-6, with D possibly matching TRBD1 (6 bases). In nucleotides, the CDR3 is TGTGCCAGCAGCTTGTGGGGGCGGTACGATGAGCAGTTCTTC. This codes for CASSLWGRYDEQFF.